The present T cell receptor beta chain was sequenced within a study of T cells in Graves' hyperthyroidism and ophthalmopathy. Study findings and constraints: Researchers found most expanded thyroid clonotypes above 0.001 in blood as well. Before onset, by a median of around 6.1 months, the model predicted ophthalmopathy. Stable hyperthyroidism was told apart from ophthalmopathy by a model built on 13 V-J features.

TCR beta CDR3 sequences were amplified from RNA transcripts. The HTBI primer set was used in a first-round RT-PCR of the TCR CDR3. TCRdb ran MiXCR on the multiplex PCR reads and lists one entry per CDR3 protein. The sample records fewer than 650,000 distinct CDR3 sequences, about 15% being singletons. Trimming removed 2 bases from V and 7 bases from J, with 11 bases in between. This CDR3 has 14 residues. Germline V gene lookup returns CDR1 MNHEY and CDR2 SVGEGT. To note about this clonotype: Its cognate antigen is unknown.

This chain uses TRBV6-2 or TRBV6-3 with TRBJ2-2; possible D gene TRBD2, 6 bases. Specimen: blood. The sequence was collected from a woman aged 40 to 50 with Graves' ophthalmopathy. The CDR3 DNA sequence: TGTGCCAGCAGTTACGAGGCGGGAATCGGGGAGCTGTTTTTT. Its translation: CASSYEAGIGELFF.